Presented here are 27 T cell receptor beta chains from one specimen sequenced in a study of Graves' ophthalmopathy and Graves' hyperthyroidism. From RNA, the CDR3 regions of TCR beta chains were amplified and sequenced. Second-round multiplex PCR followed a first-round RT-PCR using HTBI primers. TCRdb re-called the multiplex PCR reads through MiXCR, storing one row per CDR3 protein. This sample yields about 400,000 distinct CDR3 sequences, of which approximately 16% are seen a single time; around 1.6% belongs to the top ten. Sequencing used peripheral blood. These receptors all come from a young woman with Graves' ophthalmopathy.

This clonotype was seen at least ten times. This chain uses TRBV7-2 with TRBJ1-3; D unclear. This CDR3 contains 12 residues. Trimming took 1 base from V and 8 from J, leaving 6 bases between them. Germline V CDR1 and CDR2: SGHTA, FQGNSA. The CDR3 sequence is CASSLGMDTIYF. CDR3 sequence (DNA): TGTGCCAGCAGCTTAGGAATGGACACCATATATTTT.

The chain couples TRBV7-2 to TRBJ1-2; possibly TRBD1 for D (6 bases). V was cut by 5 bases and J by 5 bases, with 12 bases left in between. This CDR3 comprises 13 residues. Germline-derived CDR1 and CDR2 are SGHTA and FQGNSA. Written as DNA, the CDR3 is TGTGCCAGCAGCACTTCAGGGGCGTATGGCTACACCTTC. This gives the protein CASSTSGAYGYTF.

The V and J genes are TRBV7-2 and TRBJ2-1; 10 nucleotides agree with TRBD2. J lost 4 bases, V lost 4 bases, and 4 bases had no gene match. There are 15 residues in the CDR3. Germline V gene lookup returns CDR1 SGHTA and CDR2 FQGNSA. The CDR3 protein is CASSSGTSAYNEQFF. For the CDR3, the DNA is TGTGCCAGCAGCTCCGGGACTAGCGCATACAATGAGCAGTTCTTC.

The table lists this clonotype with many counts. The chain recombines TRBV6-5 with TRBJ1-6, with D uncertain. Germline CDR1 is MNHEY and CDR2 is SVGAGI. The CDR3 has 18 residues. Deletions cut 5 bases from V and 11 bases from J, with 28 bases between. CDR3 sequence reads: CASSLSISRVLNPAPLHF. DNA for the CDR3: TGTGCCAGCAGTCTCTCAATCTCTAGGGTGCTTAATCCGGCACCCCTCCACTTT.

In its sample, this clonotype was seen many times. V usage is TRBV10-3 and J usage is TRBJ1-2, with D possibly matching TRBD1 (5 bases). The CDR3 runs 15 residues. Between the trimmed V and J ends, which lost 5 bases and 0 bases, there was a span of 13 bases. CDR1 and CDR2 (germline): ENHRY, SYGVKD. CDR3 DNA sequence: TGTGCCATCAGTTCCGGGAGGGGAGCTAACTATGGCTACACCTTC. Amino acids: CAISSGRGANYGYTF.

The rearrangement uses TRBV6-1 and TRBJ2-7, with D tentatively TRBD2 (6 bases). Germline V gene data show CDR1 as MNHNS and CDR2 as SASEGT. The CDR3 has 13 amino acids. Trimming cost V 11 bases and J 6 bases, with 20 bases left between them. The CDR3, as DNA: TGTGCCGGCGCCCCTTTGGTCGGGGGCGAGCAGTACTTC. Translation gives CAGAPLVGGEQYF.

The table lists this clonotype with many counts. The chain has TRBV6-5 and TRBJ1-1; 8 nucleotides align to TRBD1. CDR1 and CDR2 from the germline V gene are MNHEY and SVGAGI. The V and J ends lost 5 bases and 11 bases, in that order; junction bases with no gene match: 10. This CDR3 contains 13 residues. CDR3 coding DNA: TGTGCCAGCAGTCCCCAGCAGGGGGCGAACGCTTTCTTT. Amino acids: CASSPQQGANAFF.

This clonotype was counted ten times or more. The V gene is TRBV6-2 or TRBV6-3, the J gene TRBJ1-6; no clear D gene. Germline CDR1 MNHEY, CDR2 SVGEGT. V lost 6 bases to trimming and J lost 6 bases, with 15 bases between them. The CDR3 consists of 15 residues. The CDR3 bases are TGTGCCAGCAGACGACCCGGAGCCCCTAATTCACCCCTCCACTTT. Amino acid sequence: CASRRPGAPNSPLHF.

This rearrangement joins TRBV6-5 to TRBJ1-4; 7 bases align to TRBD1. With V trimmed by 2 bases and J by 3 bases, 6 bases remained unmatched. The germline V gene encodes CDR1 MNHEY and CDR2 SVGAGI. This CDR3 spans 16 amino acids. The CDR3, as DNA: TGTGCCAGCAGTTACGCGTTCGGGACAGCTAATGAAAAACTGTTTTTT. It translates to CASSYAFGTANEKLFF.

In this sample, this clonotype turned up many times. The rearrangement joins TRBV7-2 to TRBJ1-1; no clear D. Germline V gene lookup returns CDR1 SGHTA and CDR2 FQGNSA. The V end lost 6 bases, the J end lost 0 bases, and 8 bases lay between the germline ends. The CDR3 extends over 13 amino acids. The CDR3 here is CASSSGLNTEAFF. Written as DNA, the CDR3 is TGTGCCAGCAGTTCGGGGTTGAACACTGAAGCTTTCTTT.

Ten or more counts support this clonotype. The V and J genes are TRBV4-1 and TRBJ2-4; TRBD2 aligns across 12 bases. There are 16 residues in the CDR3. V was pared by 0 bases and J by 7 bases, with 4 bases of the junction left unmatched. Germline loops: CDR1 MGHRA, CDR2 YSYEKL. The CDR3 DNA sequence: TGCGCCAGCAGCCAAGATCTAGCGGGGGGGAGCAACATTCAGTACTTC. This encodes CASSQDLAGGSNIQYF.

This CDR3 reads CASSFGGGHQPQHF. In DNA, the CDR3 is TGTGCCAGCAGTTTTGGAGGGGGCCATCAGCCCCAGCATTTT. This chain joins TRBV12-3 or TRBV12-4 and TRBJ1-5, with 7 bases aligning to TRBD1. The CDR3 has 14 residues. The junction had 4 bases not matched to a gene; V was cut back by 3 bases and J by 5 bases.

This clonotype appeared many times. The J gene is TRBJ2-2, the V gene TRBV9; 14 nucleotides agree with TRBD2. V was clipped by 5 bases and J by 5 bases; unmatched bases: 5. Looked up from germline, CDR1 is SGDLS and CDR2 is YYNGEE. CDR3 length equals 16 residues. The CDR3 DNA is TGTGCCAGCAGGGGACTAGCGGGAGAAAATACCGGGGAGCTGTTTTTT. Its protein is CASRGLAGENTGELFF.

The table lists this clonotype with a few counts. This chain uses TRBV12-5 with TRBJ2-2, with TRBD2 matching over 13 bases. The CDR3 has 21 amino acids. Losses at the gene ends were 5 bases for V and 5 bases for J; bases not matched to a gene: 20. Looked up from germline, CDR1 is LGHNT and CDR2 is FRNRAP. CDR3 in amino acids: CASGRTITSGGAFIVTGELFF. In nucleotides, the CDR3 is TGTGCTAGTGGTAGGACTATAACTAGCGGGGGGGCCTTCATTGTTACCGGGGAGCTGTTTTTT. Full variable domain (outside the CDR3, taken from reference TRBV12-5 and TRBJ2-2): DARVTQTPRHKVTEMGQEVTMRCQPILGHNTVFWYRQTMMQGLELLAYFRNRAPLDDSGMPKDRFSAEMPDATLATLKIQPSEPRDSAVYFCASGRTITSGGAFIVTGELFFGEGSRLTVL.

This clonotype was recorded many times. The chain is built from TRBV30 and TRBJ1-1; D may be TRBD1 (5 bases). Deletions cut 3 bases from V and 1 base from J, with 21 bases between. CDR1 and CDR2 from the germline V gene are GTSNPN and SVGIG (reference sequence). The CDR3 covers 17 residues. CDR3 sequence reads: CAWRLNKRGLTNTEAFF. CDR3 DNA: TGTGCCTGGAGACTAAATAAGAGGGGACTGACGAACACTGAAGCTTTCTTT. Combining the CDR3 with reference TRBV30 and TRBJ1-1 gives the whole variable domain SQTIHQWPATLVQPVGSPLSLECTVEGTSNPNLYWYRQAAGRGLQLLFYSVGIGQISSEVPQNLSASRPQDRQFILSSKKLLLSDSGFYLCAWRLNKRGLTNTEAFFGQGTRLTVV.

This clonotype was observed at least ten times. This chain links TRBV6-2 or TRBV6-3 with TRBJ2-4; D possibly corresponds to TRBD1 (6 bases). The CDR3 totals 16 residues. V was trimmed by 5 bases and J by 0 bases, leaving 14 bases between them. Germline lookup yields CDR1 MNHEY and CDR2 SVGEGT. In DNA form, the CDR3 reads TGTGCCAGCAGTACAGGGATAATAGGAGCCAAAAACATTCAGTACTTC. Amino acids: CASSTGIIGAKNIQYF.

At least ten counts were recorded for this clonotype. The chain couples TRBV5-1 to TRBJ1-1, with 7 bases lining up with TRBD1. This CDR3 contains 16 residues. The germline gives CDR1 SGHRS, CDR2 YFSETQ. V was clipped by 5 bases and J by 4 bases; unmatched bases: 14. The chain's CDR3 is CASRSPYRGAGTEAFF. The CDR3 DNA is TGCGCCAGCAGGAGCCCATACAGGGGCGCCGGCACTGAAGCTTTCTTT.

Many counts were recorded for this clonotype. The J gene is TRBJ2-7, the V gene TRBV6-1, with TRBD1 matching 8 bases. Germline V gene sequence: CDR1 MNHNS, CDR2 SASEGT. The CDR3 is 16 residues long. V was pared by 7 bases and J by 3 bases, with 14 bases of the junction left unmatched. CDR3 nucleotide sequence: TGTGCCAGCAAAACTCGGGGGACAGGTACCATCTACGAGCAGTACTTC. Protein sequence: CASKTRGTGTIYEQYF.

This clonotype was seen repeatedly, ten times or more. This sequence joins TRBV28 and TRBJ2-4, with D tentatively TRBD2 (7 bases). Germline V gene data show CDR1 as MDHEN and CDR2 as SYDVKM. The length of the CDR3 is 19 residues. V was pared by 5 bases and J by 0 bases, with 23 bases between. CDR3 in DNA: TGTGCCAGCAGTCCCCGCGTCCGGGGGGCGCAGGTAGCCAAAAACATTCAGTACTTC. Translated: CASSPRVRGAQVAKNIQYF.

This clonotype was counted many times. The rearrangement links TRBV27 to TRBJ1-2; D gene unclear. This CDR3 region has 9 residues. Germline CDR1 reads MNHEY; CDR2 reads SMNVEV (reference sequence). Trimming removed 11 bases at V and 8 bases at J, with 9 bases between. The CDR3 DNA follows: TGTGCCCCCGGATACGGCTACACCTTC. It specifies CAPGYGYTF.

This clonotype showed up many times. CDR3 bases: TGTGCCAGCAGCCTAGGGACGGGGAGACCGTCAACCCTCCACTTT. Translation gives CASSLGTGRPSTLHF. The chain combines TRBV12-3 or TRBV12-4 with TRBJ1-6; D possibly corresponds to TRBD1 (5 bases). The CDR3 sequence is 15 residues long. V lost 6 bases and J lost 14, with 23 bases in between.

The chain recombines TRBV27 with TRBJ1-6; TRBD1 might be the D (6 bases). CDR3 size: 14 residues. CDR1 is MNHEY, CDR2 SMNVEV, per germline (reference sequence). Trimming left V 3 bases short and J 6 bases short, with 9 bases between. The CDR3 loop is CASSFRRGNSPLHF. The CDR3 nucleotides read TGTGCCAGCAGTTTTCGCAGGGGTAATTCACCCCTCCACTTT.

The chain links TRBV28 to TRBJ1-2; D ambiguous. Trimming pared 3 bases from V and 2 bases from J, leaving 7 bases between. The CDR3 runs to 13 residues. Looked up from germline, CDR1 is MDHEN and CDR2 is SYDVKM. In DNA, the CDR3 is TGTGCCAGCAGTTTTTCGACCAACTATGGCTACACCTTC. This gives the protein CASSFSTNYGYTF.

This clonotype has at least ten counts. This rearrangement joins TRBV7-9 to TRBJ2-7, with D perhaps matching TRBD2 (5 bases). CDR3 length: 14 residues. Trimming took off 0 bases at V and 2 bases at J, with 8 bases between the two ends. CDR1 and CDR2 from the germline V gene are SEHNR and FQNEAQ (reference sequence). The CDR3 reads CASSLAGVPYEQYF. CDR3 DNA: TGTGCCAGCAGCTTAGCGGGAGTACCCTACGAGCAGTACTTC.

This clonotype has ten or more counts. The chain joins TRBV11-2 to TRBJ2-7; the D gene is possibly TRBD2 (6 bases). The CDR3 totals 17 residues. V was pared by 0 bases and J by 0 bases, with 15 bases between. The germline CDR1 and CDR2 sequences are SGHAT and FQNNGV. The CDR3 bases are TGTGCCAGCAGCTTAGAGGAGGGGCAGGCCAGCTCCTACGAGCAGTACTTC. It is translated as CASSLEEGQASSYEQYF.

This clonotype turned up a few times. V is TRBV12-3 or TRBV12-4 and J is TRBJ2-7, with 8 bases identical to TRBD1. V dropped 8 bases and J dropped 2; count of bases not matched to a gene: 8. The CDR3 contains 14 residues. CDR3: CASGSRDRTYEQYF. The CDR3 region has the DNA TGTGCCAGCGGGTCCCGGGACAGGACCTACGAGCAGTACTTC.

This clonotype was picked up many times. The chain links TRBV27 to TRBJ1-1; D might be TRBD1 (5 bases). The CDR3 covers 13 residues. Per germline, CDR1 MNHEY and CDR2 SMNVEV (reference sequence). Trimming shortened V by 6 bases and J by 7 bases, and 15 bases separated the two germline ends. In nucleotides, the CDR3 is TGTGCCAGCAGCTCGGGTGGGGGGGGTGAAGCTTTCTTT. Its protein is CASSSGGGGEAFF.